The 17 T cell receptor beta chains reported below all come from one sample, sequenced in a study of cytomegalovirus exposure and HLA in healthy donors. This PCR relied on a set of 60 Vbeta primers and 13 Jbeta primers. TCRdb's copy holds only in-frame clones and misses some; the assay was immunoSEQ multiplex PCR. This sample has approximately 210,000 clones, with 81% found just once. The specimen was PBMCs. These receptors all come from a man between 18 and 29 years old in good health and CMV-seronegative.

This clone was picked up one time. V is TRBV15 and J is TRBJ1-3; D call uncertain. The germline V gene encodes CDR1 LNHNV and CDR2 YYDKDF (reference sequence). The CDR3 covers 14 residues. The V gene lost 5 bases and the J gene lost 4 bases, with 12 bases spanning the gap. CDR3 in DNA: TGTGCCACCAGCCCAGGAGGACTGGGAAACACCATATATTTT. This translates into CATSPGGLGNTIYF.

The chain employs TRBV5-5 and TRBJ2-3; D may be TRBD2 (5 bases). The CDR3 totals 12 residues. The germline V and J ends were trimmed by 4 bases and 2 bases, with 5 bases remaining between them. From germline, CDR1 is SGHKS and CDR2 YYEKEE (reference sequence). The CDR3 loop reads CASSRDTDTQYF. The CDR3 DNA is TGTGCCAGCAGCCGGGACACAGATACGCAGTATTTT.

The V call is TRBV28, the J call TRBJ2-7; 10 bases are shared with TRBD1. The CDR3 has 17 residues. Trimming at V came to 4 bases and at J to 3 bases, leaving 12 bases not matched to a gene. Per the germline V gene, CDR1 is MDHEN and CDR2 is SYDVKM. The CDR3 DNA reads TGTGCCAGCAGTTCCCTCAACCGGGACAGGGGTCTCTACGAGCAGTACTTC. This sequence encodes CASSSLNRDRGLYEQYF.

The chain is built from TRBV19 and TRBJ1-2, with 7 positions matching TRBD1. J gave up 0 bases and V 3 bases, and 13 bases lay outside the gene matches. Germline V gene data show CDR1 as LNHDA and CDR2 as SQIVND (reference sequence). The CDR3 sequence is 18 residues long. This CDR3 reads CASSILRQGPGANYGYTF. In nucleotides, the CDR3 is TGTGCCAGTAGTATTCTACGACAGGGTCCGGGAGCTAACTATGGCTACACCTTC.

This rearrangement joins TRBV7-8 to TRBJ2-3; 7 bases map to TRBD1. Per germline, CDR1 SGHVS and CDR2 FQNEAQ. With 5 bases clipped from V and 2 bases from J, the junction kept 7 bases outside the gene matches. This CDR3 spans 15 amino acids. The CDR3 reads CASSIRDSTTDTQYF. CDR3 DNA sequence: TGTGCCAGCAGCATCCGGGACAGCACCACAGATACGCAGTATTTT. Looking up the rest from reference TRBV7-8 and TRBJ2-3 gives the full variable domain: GAGVSQSPRYKVAKRGQDVALRCDPISGHVSLFWYQQALGQGPEFLTYFQNEAQLDKSGLPSDRFFAERPEGSVSTLKIQRTQQEDSAVYLCASSIRDSTTDTQYFGPGTRLTVL.

The chain has TRBV6-5 and TRBJ2-1; 7 positions agree with TRBD1. Per the germline V gene, CDR1 is MNHEY and CDR2 is SVGAGI. The V and J ends lost 6 bases and 6 bases, in that order; junction bases with no gene match: 11. This CDR3 region has 15 residues. This CDR3 is CASSQGDPPSNEQFF. In DNA, the CDR3 is TGTGCCAGCAGCCAGGGGGACCCCCCCAGCAATGAGCAGTTCTTC.

V usage is TRBV28 and J usage is TRBJ1-2; tentatively, D is TRBD1 (6 bases). Germline values: CDR1 MDHEN, CDR2 SYDVKM. The ends were cut back, 10 bases at V and 8 bases at J, with 20 bases in the middle. CDR3 length equals 13 residues. CDR3 in DNA: TGTGCCACCTCAGGCGGGGGCCGACGCGGCTACACCTTC. Translation gives CATSGGGRRGYTF.

The J gene is TRBJ1-2, the V gene TRBV25-1; tentative D call: TRBD1 (5 bases). Germline CDR1 and CDR2: MGHDK and SYGVNS. This CDR3 contains 13 residues. Trimming left V 6 bases short and J 8 bases short, with 16 bases between. CDR3 protein: CASRQGALGGYTF. Written as DNA, the CDR3 is TGTGCCAGCAGGCAAGGGGCGCTTGGGGGCTACACCTTC.

This chain joins TRBV6-6 and TRBJ1-5, with 10 bases that match TRBD1. Trimming at V came to 5 bases and at J to 6 bases, leaving 4 bases not matched to a gene. Per the germline V gene, CDR1 is MNHNY and CDR2 is SVGAGI (reference sequence). The CDR3 spans 14 residues. CDR3 region: CASSLGTGVQPQHF. The CDR3 DNA sequence: TGTGCCAGCAGTCTTGGGACAGGGGTTCAGCCCCAGCATTTT.

The count of this clone is one. The chain joins TRBV5-8 to TRBJ2-1; 7 positions match TRBD2. V lost 1 base and J lost 7; bases outside the gene matches: 5. The germline V gene has CDR1 SGHTS and CDR2 YDEGEE. This CDR3 contains 14 residues. The CDR3 nucleotides are TGTGCCAGCAGCTTGTGGGAGGGTGAGAATGAGCAGTTCTTC. Translated, it gives CASSLWEGENEQFF.

The genes are TRBV19 and TRBJ1-4; 7 bases are shared with TRBD1. V was clipped by 6 bases and J by 6 bases; unmatched bases: 7. There are 14 residues in the CDR3. Germline CDR1 LNHDA, CDR2 SQIVND (reference sequence). Here the CDR3 DNA reads TGTGCCAGTAGCCCCTCCGACAGGGATGAAAAACTGTTTTTT. Translated: CASSPSDRDEKLFF.

The V and J genes are TRBV28 and TRBJ2-7; 8 bases match TRBD1. CDR1 is MDHEN, CDR2 SYDVKM, per germline. CDR3 length: 20 residues. Unmatched junction bases numbered 23, after V lost 5 bases and J lost 2 bases. The CDR3 loop reads CASSPWDRNSKWGNTYEQYF. CDR3 in DNA: TGTGCCAGCAGTCCCTGGGACAGGAACTCAAAATGGGGGAATACCTACGAGCAGTACTTC.

The rearrangement uses TRBV5-1 and TRBJ1-4; perhaps TRBD1 as D (6 bases). CDR3 size: 16 residues. The ends were cut back, 4 bases at V and 7 bases at J, with 20 bases in the middle. Germline assignment: CDR1 SGHRS and CDR2 YFSETQ. The CDR3 coding sequence is TGCGCCAGCAGCCCTCGACCCACAGGGTCGGGTGAAAAACTGTTTTTT. It translates to CASSPRPTGSGEKLFF.

The chain is built from TRBV7-3 and TRBJ2-2; TRBD1 matches at 9 bases. This CDR3 contains 15 residues. Germline loops: CDR1 SGHTA, CDR2 FQGTGA. V shed 5 bases and J 4 bases; nucleotides not matched to a gene: 5. CDR3 protein: CASSPRTGVTGELFF. The CDR3 DNA is TGTGCCAGCAGCCCCCGGACAGGGGTCACCGGGGAGCTGTTTTTT.

On this clone itself: One end of the junction varies from germline; a read error may be responsible. The J gene is TRBJ1-5, the V gene TRBV29-1; TRBD1 might be the D (6 bases). This CDR3 comprises 13 residues. The germline gives CDR1 SQVTM, CDR2 ANQGSEA. CDR3 nucleotides: TGCAGCGTCGAAGACAGTGGGGGCGCGCCCCAGCATTTT. Residues: CSVEDSGGAPQHF.

V is TRBV4-3 and J is TRBJ1-1, with D tentatively TRBD1 (5 bases). V lost 0 bases and J lost 3, with 29 bases in between. Germline V gives CDR1 LGHNA, CDR2 YSLEER. This CDR3 contains 21 residues. This CDR3 reads CASSQEYFLGRGALEYTEAFF. CDR3 in DNA: TGCGCCAGCAGCCAAGAGTACTTTCTTGGGCGCGGGGCGTTGGAGTACACTGAAGCTTTCTTT.

Only a few counts were recorded for this clone. The rearrangement uses TRBV28 and TRBJ1-1; 7 bases align to TRBD1. This CDR3 comprises 11 residues. V dropped 5 bases and J dropped 7; count of bases not matched to a gene: 1. Germline V gene data show CDR1 as MDHEN and CDR2 as SYDVKM. CDR3 nucleotides: TGTGCCAGCAGTGACAGGGTTGAAGCTTTCTTT. Protein sequence: CASSDRVEAFF.